In this sample, the clone carrying this T cell receptor (beta chain) turned up many times. Antigen unknown. V lost 8 bases to trimming and J lost 4 bases, with 6 bases between them. CDR1 is MNHNS and CDR2 is SASEGT in the germline V gene. The CDR3 covers 11 residues. For CDR3 and TCR beta VDJ profiling, genomic DNA was the template used. Each CDR3 protein is one row after TCRdb ran MiXCR on the reads. The sample includes 150,000 to 200,000 distinct CDR3 sequences, approximately 45% of them seen just once. This specimen comes from a study of CD8+CD57+ T cells in acquired aplastic anemia. Study-wide context: An average of 3.2 ug of DNA was obtained from sorted CD4+ and CD8+ cells. The study obtained 8.5 million to 12 million reads on average for CD4+ cells from healthy donors.

Study-level findings and limits: Controls did not differ significantly from patients in CD8+ Simpson's diversity. Patients and controls turned out to have roughly 29 CD8+ CDR3 sequences in common.

V usage is TRBV6-1 and J usage is TRBJ1-3; D is ambiguous. The specimen sequenced was sorted CD4+, CD8+, or CD8+CD57+ T cells (not recorded which) from PBMCs. The TCR sequence derives from a human donor in good health. The CDR3 DNA reads as TGTGCCAGCGGTCAGGGAAACACCATATATTTT. This codes for CASGQGNTIYF.